This record covers a single T cell receptor beta chain. The target antigen is unknown. CD45RO-negative, CCR7-selected cells formed the naive CD8 fraction, which excluded terminally differentiated effector memory CD45RA+ cells. The data derive from a study of shared clonotypes between healthy human individuals. Overall study: Each donor's CD8 memory used one plate, CD8 naive two, each CD4 subset three. Study-wide points: Estimated richness was generally greater in naive than memory subsets. Four donors had roughly 5.2% of their naive CD4 clonotypes in common.

The CDR3 loop spans 15 amino acids. V trimming: 5 bases; J trimming: 3 bases; junction bases outside the gene matches: 6. The germline V gene encodes CDR1 MNHEY and CDR2 SMNVEV (reference sequence). Per the study methods: Quality scores were absent from the junction-only immunoSEQ sequences, so filtering differed. Sequenced by immunoSEQ multiplex PCR; TCRdb stores in-frame clones only, minus some. Clone size and V and J calls were adopted from that table, with D and trimming inferred from the DNA. The sample consists of some 600,000 clones, 96% of them appearing once. The rearrangement links TRBV27 to TRBJ2-7; 11 nucleotides agree with TRBD1. The TCR comes from a woman aged 25-40 years in good health. Material for sequencing was naive CD8+ T cells sorted from blood. CDR3: CASSATGTGGYEQYF. The CDR3 region has the DNA TGTGCCAGCAGTGCAACCGGGACAGGGGGCTACGAGCAGTACTTC.